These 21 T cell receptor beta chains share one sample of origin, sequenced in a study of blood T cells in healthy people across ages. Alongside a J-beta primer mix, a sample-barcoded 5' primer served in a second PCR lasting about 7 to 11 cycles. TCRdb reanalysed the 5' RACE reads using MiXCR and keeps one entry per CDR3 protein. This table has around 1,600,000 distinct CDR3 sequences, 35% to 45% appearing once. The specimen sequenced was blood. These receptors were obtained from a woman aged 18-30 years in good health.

CDR3 loop: CASSAVGETQYF. CDR3 in DNA: TGTGCCAGCAGTGCCGTAGGGGAGACCCAGTACTTC. The chain has TRBV25-1 and TRBJ2-5; D unclear. This CDR3 comprises 12 residues. Germline lookup yields CDR1 MGHDK and CDR2 SYGVNS. V dropped 4 bases and J dropped 5 bases, with 8 bases sitting between them.

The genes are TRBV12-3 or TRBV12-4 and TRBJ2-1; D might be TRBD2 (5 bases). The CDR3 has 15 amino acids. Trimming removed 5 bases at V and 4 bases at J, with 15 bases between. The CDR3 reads CASSPERAAYNEQFF. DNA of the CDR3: TGTGCCAGCAGTCCAGAACGAGCGGCTTACAATGAGCAGTTCTTC.

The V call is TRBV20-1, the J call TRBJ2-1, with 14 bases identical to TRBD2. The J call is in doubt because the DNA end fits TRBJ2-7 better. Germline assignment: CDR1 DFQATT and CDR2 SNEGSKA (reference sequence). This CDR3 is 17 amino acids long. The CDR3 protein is CSADQTSGGANWNEQYF. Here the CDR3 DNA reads TGCAGTGCTGACCAGACTAGCGGGGGGGCGAATTGGAATGAGCAGTACTTC.

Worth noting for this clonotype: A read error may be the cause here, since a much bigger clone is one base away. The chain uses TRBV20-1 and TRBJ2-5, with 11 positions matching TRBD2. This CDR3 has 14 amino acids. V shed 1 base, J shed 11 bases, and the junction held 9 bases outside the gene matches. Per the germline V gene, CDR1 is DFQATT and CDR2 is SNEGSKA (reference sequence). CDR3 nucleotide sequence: TGCAGTGCTAGAGTAGGGACTAGCGGCAATGAGCAGTACTTC. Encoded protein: CSARVGTSGNEQYF.

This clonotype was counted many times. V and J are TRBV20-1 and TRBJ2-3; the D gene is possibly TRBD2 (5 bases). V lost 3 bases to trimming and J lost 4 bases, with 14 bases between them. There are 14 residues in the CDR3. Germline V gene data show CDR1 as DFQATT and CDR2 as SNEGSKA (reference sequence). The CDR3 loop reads CSASHQLGADTQYF. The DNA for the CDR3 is TGCAGTGCTAGCCACCAACTAGGCGCAGATACGCAGTATTTT.

As DNA, the CDR3 is TGTGCCAGCAGCCCATTCGGAACCTACAATGAGCAGTTCTTC. Its protein is CASSPFGTYNEQFF. The rearrangement uses TRBV28 and TRBJ2-1; D is unclear. The germline V gene has CDR1 MDHEN and CDR2 SYDVKM. The CDR3 extends over 14 amino acids. With 6 bases removed from V and 2 bases from J, the gap between germline ends came to 11 bases.

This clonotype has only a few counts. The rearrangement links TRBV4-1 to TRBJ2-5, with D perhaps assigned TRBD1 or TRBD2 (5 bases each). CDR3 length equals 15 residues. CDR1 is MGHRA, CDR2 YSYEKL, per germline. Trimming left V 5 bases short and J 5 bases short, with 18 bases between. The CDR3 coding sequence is TGCGCCAGCAGCGACCATACCGACGAGGGGGAGACCCAGTACTTC. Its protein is CASSDHTDEGETQYF.

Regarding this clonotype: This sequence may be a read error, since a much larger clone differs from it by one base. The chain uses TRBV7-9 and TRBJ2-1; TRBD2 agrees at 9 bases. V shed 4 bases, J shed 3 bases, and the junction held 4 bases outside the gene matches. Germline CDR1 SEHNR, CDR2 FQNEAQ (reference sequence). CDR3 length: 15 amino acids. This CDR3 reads CASSSGLANYNEQFF. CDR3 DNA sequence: TGTGCCAGCAGCTCCGGACTAGCGAACTACAATGAGCAGTTCTTC.

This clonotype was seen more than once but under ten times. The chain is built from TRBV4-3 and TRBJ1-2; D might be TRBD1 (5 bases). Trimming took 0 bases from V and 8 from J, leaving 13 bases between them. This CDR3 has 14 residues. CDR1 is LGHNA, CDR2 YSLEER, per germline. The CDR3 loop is CASSQDPPGKGYTF. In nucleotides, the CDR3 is TGCGCCAGCAGCCAAGATCCCCCAGGGAAGGGCTACACCTTC.

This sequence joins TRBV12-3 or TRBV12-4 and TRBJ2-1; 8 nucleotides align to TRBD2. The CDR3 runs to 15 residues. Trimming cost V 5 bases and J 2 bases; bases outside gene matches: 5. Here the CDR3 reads CASSPRAGAYNEQFF. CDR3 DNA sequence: TGTGCCAGCAGTCCCCGAGCGGGAGCCTACAATGAGCAGTTCTTC.

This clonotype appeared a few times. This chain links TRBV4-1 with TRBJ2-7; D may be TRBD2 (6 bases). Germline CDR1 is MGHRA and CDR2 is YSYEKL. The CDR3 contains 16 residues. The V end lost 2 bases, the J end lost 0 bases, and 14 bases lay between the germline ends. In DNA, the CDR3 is TGCGCCAGCAGCCAAACCGGGACTTCGAGCTCCTACGAGCAGTACTTC. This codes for CASSQTGTSSSYEQYF.

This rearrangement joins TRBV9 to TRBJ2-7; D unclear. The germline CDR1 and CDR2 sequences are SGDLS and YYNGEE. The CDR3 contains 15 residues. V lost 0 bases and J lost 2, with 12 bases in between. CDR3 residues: CASSVGSSTPYEQYF. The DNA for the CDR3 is TGTGCCAGCAGCGTAGGCTCCTCTACCCCCTACGAGCAGTACTTC.

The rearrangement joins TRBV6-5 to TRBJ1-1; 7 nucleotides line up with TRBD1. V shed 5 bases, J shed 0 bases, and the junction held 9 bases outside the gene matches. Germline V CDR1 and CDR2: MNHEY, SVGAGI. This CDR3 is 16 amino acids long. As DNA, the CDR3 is TGTGCCAGCAGTACGGGACAGAGGGGAATGAACACTGAAGCTTTCTTT. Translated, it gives CASSTGQRGMNTEAFF.

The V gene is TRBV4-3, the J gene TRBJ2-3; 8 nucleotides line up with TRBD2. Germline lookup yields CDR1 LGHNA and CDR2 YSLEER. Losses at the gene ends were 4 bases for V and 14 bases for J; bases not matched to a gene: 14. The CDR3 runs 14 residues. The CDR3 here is CASSRTASGSSRYF. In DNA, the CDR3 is TGCGCCAGCAGCCGCACGGCTAGCGGGTCTAGTCGGTATTTT.

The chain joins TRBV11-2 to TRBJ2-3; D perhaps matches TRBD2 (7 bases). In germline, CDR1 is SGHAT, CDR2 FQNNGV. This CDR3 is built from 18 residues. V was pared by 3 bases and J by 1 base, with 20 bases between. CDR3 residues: CASSFPESGGARTDTQYF. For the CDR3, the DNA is TGTGCCAGCAGCTTCCCGGAGTCTGGGGGGGCTCGCACAGATACGCAGTATTTT.

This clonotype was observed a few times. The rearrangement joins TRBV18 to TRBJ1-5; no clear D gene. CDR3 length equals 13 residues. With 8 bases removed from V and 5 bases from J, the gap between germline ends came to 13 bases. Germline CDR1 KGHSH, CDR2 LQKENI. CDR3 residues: CASPLTRYQPQHF. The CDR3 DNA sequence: TGTGCCAGCCCCCTCACTCGGTATCAGCCCCAGCATTTT.

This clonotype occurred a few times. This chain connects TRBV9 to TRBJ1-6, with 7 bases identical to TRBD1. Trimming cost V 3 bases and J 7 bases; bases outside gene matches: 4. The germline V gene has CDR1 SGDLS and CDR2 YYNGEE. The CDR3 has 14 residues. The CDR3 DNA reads TGTGCCAGCAGCGCAACGGGACAGAATTCACCCCTCCACTTT. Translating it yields CASSATGQNSPLHF.

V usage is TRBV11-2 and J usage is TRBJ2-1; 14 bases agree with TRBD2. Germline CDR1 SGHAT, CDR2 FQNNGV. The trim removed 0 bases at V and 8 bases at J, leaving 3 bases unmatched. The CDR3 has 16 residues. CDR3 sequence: CASSLDGLAGGYEQFF. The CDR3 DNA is TGTGCCAGCAGCTTAGATGGACTAGCGGGAGGTTATGAGCAGTTCTTC.

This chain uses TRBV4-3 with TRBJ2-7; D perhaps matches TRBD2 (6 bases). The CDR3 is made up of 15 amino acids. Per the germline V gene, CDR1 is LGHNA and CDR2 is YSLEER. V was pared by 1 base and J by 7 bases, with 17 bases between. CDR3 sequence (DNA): TGCGCCAGCAGCCAAGGCGGCGGGGTTTACAATGAGCAGTACTTC. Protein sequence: CASSQGGGVYNEQYF.

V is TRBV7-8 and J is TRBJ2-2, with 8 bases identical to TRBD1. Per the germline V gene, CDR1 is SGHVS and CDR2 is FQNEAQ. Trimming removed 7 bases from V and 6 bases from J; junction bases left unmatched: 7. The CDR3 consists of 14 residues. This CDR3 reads CASTTGVFPGELFF. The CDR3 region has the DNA TGTGCCAGCACGACAGGGGTTTTTCCCGGGGAGCTGTTTTTT.

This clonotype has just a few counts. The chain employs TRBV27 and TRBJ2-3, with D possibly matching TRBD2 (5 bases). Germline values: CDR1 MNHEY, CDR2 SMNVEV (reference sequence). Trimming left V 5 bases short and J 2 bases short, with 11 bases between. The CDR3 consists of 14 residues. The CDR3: CASSTRLFTDTQYF. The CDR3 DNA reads TGTGCCAGCAGTACTAGGCTGTTCACAGATACGCAGTATTTT.